The 22 T cell receptor beta chains given below trace back to one sample, sequenced in a study of breast tumors, draining lymph nodes, adjacent tissues. Samples came from axillary lymph nodes draining the breast cancer. TCRdb reprocessed the multiplex PCR reads with MiXCR, giving one entry per CDR3 protein. Seen here are roughly 130,000 distinct CDR3 sequences, approximately 20% observed once, and the top ten hold 3.5% to 4.5%. Source material: axillary lymph node tissue. The source of these receptors is a female donor with breast cancer. Some clones in this sample may be carry-over from other donors' samples.

This clonotype showed up many times. V is TRBV7-8 and J is TRBJ1-6; D not certain. Germline V lookup: CDR1 SGHVS, CDR2 FQNEAQ. The CDR3 length is 15 residues. Trimming stripped 1 base from V and 6 bases from J, with 10 bases between. For the CDR3, the DNA is TGTGCCAGCAGCTTAGAACCCAGCCCTAATTCACCCCTCCACTTT. Protein product: CASSLEPSPNSPLHF.

A few counts support this clonotype. V is TRBV3-1 and J is TRBJ1-2, with unresolved D. This CDR3 contains 14 residues. Germline V gene lookup returns CDR1 LGHDT and CDR2 YNNKEL (reference sequence). V was shortened by 0 bases and J by 4 bases, with 9 bases between the two germline ends. This chain's CDR3 is CASSQEYVGYGYTF. As DNA, the CDR3 is TGTGCCAGCAGCCAAGAATATGTGGGCTATGGCTACACCTTC.

This clonotype was seen many times. The chain employs TRBV25-1 and TRBJ2-1; 9 bases map to TRBD2. The germline V gene encodes CDR1 MGHDK and CDR2 SYGVNS. The V and J ends lost 3 bases and 0 bases, in that order; junction bases with no gene match: 3. The CDR3 covers 16 residues. CDR3 residues: CASSDERGDSYNEQFF. In DNA form, the CDR3 reads TGTGCCAGCAGTGATGAGCGGGGGGACTCCTACAATGAGCAGTTCTTC.

This clonotype was recorded many times. This chain joins TRBV29-1 and TRBJ2-7; TRBD2 agrees at 7 bases. The V segment lost 7 bases and the J segment 7 bases; nucleotides outside the gene matches: 10. CDR3 length: 12 amino acids. Germline loops: CDR1 SQVTM, CDR2 ANQGSEA. CDR3 in amino acids: CSALAGVREQYF. In nucleotides, the CDR3 is TGCAGCGCTTTAGCGGGCGTAAGGGAGCAGTACTTC.

This rearrangement joins TRBV12-3 or TRBV12-4 to TRBJ2-1, with TRBD1 matching 9 bases. V lost 3 bases to trimming and J lost 6 bases; unmatched junction nucleotides: 9. CDR3 size: 16 residues. This CDR3 is CASSFFRDREFNEQFF. The CDR3 DNA follows: TGTGCCAGCAGTTTTTTTCGGGACAGGGAGTTCAATGAGCAGTTCTTC.

This clonotype was found many times. This chain connects TRBV7-9 to TRBJ2-7; no clear D gene. Germline V CDR1 and CDR2: SEHNR, FQNEAQ (reference sequence). The CDR3 consists of 13 residues. Between the trimmed V and J ends, which lost 5 bases and 0 bases, there was a span of 8 bases. The chain's CDR3 is CASSRASSYEQYF. The CDR3 nucleotides read TGTGCCAGCAGCAGGGCAAGCTCCTACGAGCAGTACTTC.

This clonotype was seen many times. The chain is built from TRBV20-1 and TRBJ2-7, with TRBD2 identical over 7 bases. J gave up 3 bases and V 3 bases, and 5 bases lay outside the gene matches. The CDR3 sequence is 13 residues long. Per germline, CDR1 DFQATT and CDR2 SNEGSKA (reference sequence). The CDR3 region has the DNA TGCAGTGCTAGCGACACTAGCGACTACGAGCAGTACTTC. The encoded protein is CSASDTSDYEQYF.

V usage is TRBV30 and J usage is TRBJ2-7, with 11 positions matching TRBD2. Germline CDR1 reads GTSNPN; CDR2 reads SVGIG (reference sequence). J gave up 4 bases and V 4 bases, and 3 bases lay outside the gene matches. The CDR3 has 13 amino acids. CDR3 protein: CAWKGTSGYEQYF. The DNA for the CDR3 is TGTGCCTGGAAAGGGACTAGCGGATACGAGCAGTACTTC. Full variable domain (outside the CDR3, taken from reference TRBV30 and TRBJ2-7): SQTIHQWPATLVQPVGSPLSLECTVEGTSNPNLYWYRQAAGRGLQLLFYSVGIGQISSEVPQNLSASRPQDRQFILSSKKLLLSDSGFYLCAWKGTSGYEQYFGPGTRLTVT.

Note on this clonotype: A much larger clone lies one base from this, so it may be a read error. The chain couples TRBV11-2 to TRBJ1-4, with D perhaps TRBD1 (5 bases). V lost 2 bases, J lost 10 bases, and 20 bases lay in between. Germline V gives CDR1 SGHAT, CDR2 FQNNGV. The CDR3 extends over 16 amino acids. In DNA form, the CDR3 reads TGTGCCAGCAGCTTAAGGGTGGGGGTGCTGGGTGGAAAACTGTTTTTT. Its protein is CASSLRVGVLGGKLFF.

This clonotype was seen a handful of times. Given a much more abundant clone one base away, this may be a read error. Without the conserved terminal phenylalanine or tryptophan, this CDR3 likely stems from a read error. The V gene is TRBV29-1, the J gene TRBJ2-5; the match to TRBD2 covers 14 bases. This CDR3 contains 16 residues. With 3 bases clipped from V and 7 bases from J, the junction kept 10 bases outside the gene matches. Germline CDR1 reads SQVTM; CDR2 reads ANQGSEA. CDR3 in DNA: TGCAGCGTTGATCTAAGGGGACTAGCGGGAGTAGGGACCCAGTACCTC. It codes for CSVDLRGLAGVGTQYL.

This clonotype has a count of ten or more. A junction boundary mismatches the germline segment, possibly from a read error. The rearrangement links TRBV5-1 to TRBJ2-7; D remains ambiguous. The CDR3 extends over 9 amino acids. The germline V gene has CDR1 SGHRS and CDR2 YFSETQ. CDR3 residues: CASSPNYFF. CDR3 bases: TGCGCCAGCAGCCCGAACTACTTCTTC. The full variable domain, its missing parts supplied by reference TRBV5-1 and TRBJ2-7, is KAGVTQTPRYLIKTRGQQVTLSCSPISGHRSVSWYQQTPGQGLQFLFEYFSETQRNKGNFPGRFSGRQFSNSRSEMNVSTLELGDSALYLCASSPNYFFGPGTRLTVT.

The CDR3 coding sequence is TGTGCCAGCAGTCCTCACTCGACCGAGGCCGCGCAGTATTTT. Encoded protein: CASSPHSTEAAQYF. The chain is built from TRBV28 and TRBJ2-3; no firm D call. V lost 5 bases to trimming and J lost 10 bases, with 19 bases between them. The CDR3 has 14 amino acids. Germline V lookup: CDR1 MDHEN, CDR2 SYDVKM.

This clonotype was picked up many times. The J gene is TRBJ1-5, the V gene TRBV5-6; 7 nucleotides agree with TRBD1. The V gene's germline CDR1 is SGHDT and CDR2 YYEEEE. V gave up 1 base and J gave up 6 bases; unmatched junction bases: 4. The CDR3 runs 14 residues. The CDR3 nucleotides are TGTGCCAGCAGCTTGAGGGGGCGCGTTCAGCCCCAGCATTTT. Its translation: CASSLRGRVQPQHF.

This clonotype has a count of ten or more. The chain combines TRBV7-8 with TRBJ2-3; 8 bases are a match to TRBD2. J gave up 4 bases and V 2 bases, and 5 bases lay outside the gene matches. This CDR3 spans 15 amino acids. In germline, CDR1 is SGHVS, CDR2 FQNEAQ. The CDR3 DNA reads as TGTGCCAGCAGCTTACCGGGAGGGCCGTCAGATACGCAGTATTTT. It is translated as CASSLPGGPSDTQYF.

This clonotype occurred many times. V is TRBV5-6 and J is TRBJ2-5; TRBD2 matches 7 bases. Losses at the gene ends were 0 bases for V and 4 bases for J; bases not matched to a gene: 6. In germline, CDR1 is SGHDT, CDR2 YYEEEE. The CDR3 is 15 residues long. The DNA for the CDR3 is TGTGCCAGCAGCTTGGATGGCGGGAGAAGAGAGACCCAGTACTTC. Amino acid sequence: CASSLDGGRRETQYF.

This clonotype was seen ten or more times. V usage is TRBV7-2 and J usage is TRBJ2-7; 15 positions match TRBD2. CDR1 is SGHTA and CDR2 is FQGNSA in the germline V gene. The CDR3 is 14 residues long. Losses at the gene ends were 5 bases for V and 7 bases for J; bases not matched to a gene: 3. CDR3: CASSAGTSGGEQYF. For the CDR3, the DNA is TGTGCCAGCAGCGCCGGGACTAGCGGGGGGGAGCAGTACTTC.

This clonotype was counted many times. The V gene is TRBV20-1, the J gene TRBJ2-5; D may be TRBD2 (5 bases). This CDR3 is built from 14 residues. Germline V CDR1 and CDR2: DFQATT, SNEGSKA (reference sequence). The ends were cut back, 0 bases at V and 4 bases at J, with 12 bases in the middle. The chain's CDR3 is CSAREGVLGETQYF. CDR3 DNA: TGCAGTGCTAGAGAAGGAGTACTAGGAGAGACCCAGTACTTC.

This clonotype was seen ten or more times. The rearrangement joins TRBV30 to TRBJ2-7; 10 bases line up with TRBD2. The V segment lost 3 bases and the J segment 7 bases; nucleotides outside the gene matches: 9. Germline assignment: CDR1 GTSNPN and CDR2 SVGIG (reference sequence). The CDR3 spans 14 residues. CDR3 in amino acids: CAWSSTSGMVEQYF. In nucleotides, the CDR3 is TGTGCCTGGAGCAGCACTAGCGGGATGGTAGAGCAGTACTTC.

At least ten counts were recorded for this clonotype. CDR3 loop: CASSQRTGGRFYGYTF. The DNA of the CDR3 is TGTGCCAGCAGCCAGCGCACAGGGGGCAGGTTCTATGGCTACACCTTC. The rearrangement uses TRBV5-4 and TRBJ1-2; 9 nucleotides agree with TRBD1. This CDR3 is 16 amino acids long. With V trimmed by 4 bases and J by 4 bases, 11 bases remained unmatched. Germline V CDR1 and CDR2: SGHNT, YYREEE (reference sequence).

This clonotype has just a few counts. One end of the junction fails to match germline, which may point to a read error. The chain combines TRBV13 with TRBJ2-3, with TRBD2 matching 8 bases. Germline CDR1 is PRHDT and CDR2 is FYEKMQ (reference sequence). CDR3 length equals 15 residues. The CDR3 DNA follows: TGTGCCGGCAGCTCCTGGACTAGCAGATCAGATACGCAGTATTTT. It translates to CAGSSWTSRSDTQYF.

Worth noting for this clonotype: Given a much more abundant clone one base away, this may be a read error. The chain has TRBV6-5 and TRBJ2-5; TRBD2 aligns across 13 bases. This CDR3 has 15 residues. Per germline, CDR1 MNHEY and CDR2 SVGAGI. The chain's CDR3 is CASSYGLAGEEAQYF. Here the CDR3 DNA reads TGTGCCAGCAGTTACGGACTAGCGGGGGAAGAGGCCCAGTACTTC.

In the case of this clonotype: Just one base apart from a much larger clone, this may be a read error. CDR3 region: CAGSLQGNSNQPQHF. The CDR3, as DNA: TGTGCCGGCAGCCTCCAGGGTAATAGCAATCAGCCCCAGCATTTT. The rearrangement joins TRBV7-8 to TRBJ1-5, with D possibly being TRBD1 (5 bases). CDR1 is SGHVS and CDR2 is FQNEAQ in the germline V gene. The CDR3 is 15 amino acids. Together with reference TRBV7-8 and TRBJ1-5, the CDR3 gives the full variable domain: GAGVSQSPRYKVAKRGQDVALRCDPISGHVSLFWYQQALGQGPEFLTYFQNEAQLDKSGLPSDRFFAERPEGSVSTLKIQRTQQEDSAVYLCAGSLQGNSNQPQHFGDGTRLSIL.